This is a list of T cell receptor beta chains from one sample in a study of Ad26.COV2.S vaccination and SARS-CoV-2 variants. Using immunoSEQ multiplex PCR, the repertoire was profiled, and TCRdb retains in-frame clones only, with some absent. The table has 400,000 to 450,000 clones, roughly 91% seen once. Sequencing used peripheral blood, obtained in a trial of Ad26.COV2.S vaccine versus placebo. These receptors were collected from a person aged 18-60 years who received the Ad26.COV2.S COVID-19 vaccine or a placebo. CDR3s include the opening cysteine and the closing phenylalanine or tryptophan. D genes are given only for firm matches. Rows may omit the clone size; those that give it use once, few, many or a size class.

DNA: TGTGCCAGCAGCTCCACGCTAGCGAACGGGGAGCTGTTTTTT
CDR3: CASSSTLANGELFF
size: .
J: TRBJ2-2
length: 14
D: .
V: TRBV4-2

DNA: TGTGCCAGCAGCGCAGGCAGGGATACGCAGTATTTT
CDR3: CASSAGRDTQYF
size: .
J: TRBJ2-3
length: 12
D: .
V: TRBV9

DNA: TGTGCCACCAGTGATTTGAAGGTTAACTATGGCTACACCTTC
CDR3: CATSDLKVNYGYTF
size: .
J: TRBJ1-2
length: 14
D: .
V: TRBV24-1

DNA: TGTGCCAGCAGCCCTACCGTAGCCAATTCACCCCTCCACTTT
CDR3: CASSPTVANSPLHF
size: .
J: TRBJ1-6
length: 14
D: .
V: TRBV3-1/TRBV3-2

DNA: TGTGCCAGTAGTCCGCTAGCGGGAGATGGGGCCAACGTCCTGACTTTC
CDR3: CASSPLAGDGANVLTF
size: once
J: TRBJ2-6
length: 16
D: TRBD2
V: TRBV19

DNA: TGTGCCAGCAAAAGGGGCGCCGAGCAGTACTTC
CDR3: CASKRGAEQYF
size: .
J: TRBJ2-7
length: 11
D: .
V: TRBV28

DNA: TGTGCCAGCAGCTTGACGGCCGGGGTTGGGCAGTTCTTC
CDR3: CASSLTAGVGQFF
size: .
J: TRBJ2-1
length: 13
D: .
V: TRBV5-5

DNA: TGTGCCAGCAGCTTAGTTTCACTAGCGGGGGGCGCAGATACGCAGTATTTT
CDR3: CASSLVSLAGGADTQYF
size: .
J: TRBJ2-3
length: 17
D: TRBD2
V: TRBV7-2

DNA: TGTGCCAGCAGTGAGGGAAGCGGGAGGAAGACCTACGAGCAGTACTTC
CDR3: CASSEGSGRKTYEQYF
size: .
J: TRBJ2-7
length: 16
D: TRBD2
V: TRBV2

DNA: TGTGCCAGCAGCTCGGGACAGGGGAAGGGCTACACCTTC
CDR3: CASSSGQGKGYTF
size: .
J: TRBJ1-2
length: 13
D: TRBD1
V: TRBV11-2

DNA: TGTGCCAGCAGCTTACGCATTCGTCGTAGCGGGAGTATCTCCTACGAGCAGTACTTC
CDR3: CASSLRIRRSGSISYEQYF
size: .
J: TRBJ2-7
length: 19
D: TRBD2
V: TRBV3-1/TRBV3-2

DNA: TGTGCCAGCAGCTCGACAGGACAGGGGGTTCAGCCCCAGCATTTT
CDR3: CASSSTGQGVQPQHF
size: .
J: TRBJ1-5
length: 15
D: TRBD1
V: TRBV7-9

DNA: TGTGCCAGCAGCCAAGAGAAACTAGCCTTT
CDR3: CASSQEKLAF
size: .
J: TRBJ2-3
length: 10
D: .
V: TRBV3-1/TRBV3-2

DNA: TGTGCCAGCAGCACGGGACTAGCGGGAGGAACAGATACGCAGTATTTT
CDR3: CASSTGLAGGTDTQYF
size: .
J: TRBJ2-3
length: 16
D: TRBD2
V: TRBV5-8

DNA: TGTGCCAGCAGGGGGGATGGAGCGAACACCGGGGAGCTGTTTTTT
CDR3: CASRGDGANTGELFF
size: .
J: TRBJ2-2
length: 15
D: .
V: TRBV7-9

DNA: TGTGCCAGCAGCCCCCTGGACAGGGGGTCCTACGAGCAGTACTTC
CDR3: CASSPLDRGSYEQYF
size: .
J: TRBJ2-7
length: 15
D: TRBD1
V: TRBV5-6

DNA: TGTGCCAGCAGCGCCGGACTAGCGGGAGTTCTGAGCGATGAGCAGTTCTTC
CDR3: CASSAGLAGVLSDEQFF
size: .
J: TRBJ2-1
length: 17
D: TRBD2
V: TRBV7-3

DNA: TGCGCCAGCAGCTTGGCCCCCGAAGGATACGAGCAGTACTTC
CDR3: CASSLAPEGYEQYF
size: few
J: TRBJ2-7
length: 14
D: .
V: TRBV5-1

DNA: TGTGCCAGCAGCTTGGATCTAGCGGGTTACAATGAGCAGTTCTTC
CDR3: CASSLDLAGYNEQFF
size: .
J: TRBJ2-1
length: 15
D: TRBD2
V: TRBV5-4

DNA: TGTGCCAGCAGTATGGCGGGCCAAGAGACCCAGTACTTC
CDR3: CASSMAGQETQYF
size: .
J: TRBJ2-5
length: 13
D: .
V: TRBV28

DNA: TGTGCCAGCAGCTTAGGAATCGGCGGAGGGGAGACCCAGTACTTC
CDR3: CASSLGIGGGETQYF
size: once
J: TRBJ2-5
length: 15
D: .
V: TRBV11-2

DNA: TGTGCCAGCAGCCCCGAGAAGCTTAGCAATCAGCCCCAGCATTTT
CDR3: CASSPEKLSNQPQHF
size: .
J: TRBJ1-5
length: 15
D: .
V: TRBV7-2

DNA: TGCAGTGCTAGTCGGGCGGGAGGCGCCCATGAGCAGTTCTTC
CDR3: CSASRAGGAHEQFF
size: .
J: TRBJ2-1
length: 14
D: TRBD2
V: TRBV20-1

DNA: TGTGCCTGGAGCCAAAGGCGAGGGCACGAGCAGTACTTC
CDR3: CAWSQRRGHEQYF
size: .
J: TRBJ2-7
length: 13
D: .
V: TRBV30

DNA: TGTGCCAGCAGCTTGGAGGGAAGACCCGGGGGAGTTGCAGATACGCAGTATTTT
CDR3: CASSLEGRPGGVADTQYF
size: .
J: TRBJ2-3
length: 18
D: .
V: TRBV5-6

DNA: TGTGCCAGCAGCCCTGGACAGGGTCGGGGCAATCAGCCCCAGCATTTT
CDR3: CASSPGQGRGNQPQHF
size: .
J: TRBJ1-5
length: 16
D: TRBD1
V: TRBV5-8

DNA: TGTGCCAGCAGGACCTCAGGGAGCACCGGGGAGCTGTTTTTT
CDR3: CASRTSGSTGELFF
size: once
J: TRBJ2-2
length: 14
D: .
V: TRBV2

DNA: TGTGCCAGCAGCTTACAAGGGGGCCTTACAAACACTGAAGCTTTCTTT
CDR3: CASSLQGGLTNTEAFF
size: .
J: TRBJ1-1
length: 16
D: TRBD1
V: TRBV7-3

DNA: TGTGCCACCAGTGAGTCCGGGACAGTCAATGAAGCTTTCTTT
CDR3: CATSESGTVNEAFF
size: once
J: TRBJ1-1
length: 14
D: TRBD1
V: TRBV24-1

DNA: TGTGCCAGCAGCGTAGCGCCGGGACTAGCGGCAACAGATACGCAGTATTTT
CDR3: CASSVAPGLAATDTQYF
size: .
J: TRBJ2-3
length: 17
D: TRBD2
V: TRBV9

DNA: TGTGCCAGCAGCCCCGGGACTAGCGGGAGATTTGTGAGCCGCCACAATGAGCAGTTCTTC
CDR3: CASSPGTSGRFVSRHNEQFF
size: .
J: TRBJ2-1
length: 20
D: TRBD2
V: TRBV6-2/TRBV6-3

DNA: TGTGCCATCCAAAGGACAGGGCTACCCTACGAGCAGTACTTC
CDR3: CAIQRTGLPYEQYF
size: .
J: TRBJ2-7
length: 14
D: TRBD1
V: TRBV28

DNA: TGTGCCAGCAGTTACCCTCTAGCGGGAGGGCCCGGGGAGCTGTTTTTT
CDR3: CASSYPLAGGPGELFF
size: once
J: TRBJ2-2
length: 16
D: TRBD2
V: TRBV28

DNA: TGTGCCAGTAGTATAACAGATACGCAGTATTTT
CDR3: CASSITDTQYF
size: .
J: TRBJ2-3
length: 11
D: .
V: TRBV19

DNA: TGTGCCAGCAGTTCCCTTGGGCCTAATGAAAAACTGTTTTTT
CDR3: CASSSLGPNEKLFF
size: .
J: TRBJ1-4
length: 14
D: .
V: TRBV27

DNA: TGTGCCACCTTGGGACAGAACATGAACACTGAAGCTTTCTTT
CDR3: CATLGQNMNTEAFF
size: .
J: TRBJ1-1
length: 14
D: TRBD1
V: TRBV24-1

DNA: TGTGCCAGCAGCTACTCAGGTATAAGGACCGGGGAGCTGTTTTTT
CDR3: CASSYSGIRTGELFF
size: .
J: TRBJ2-2
length: 15
D: .
V: TRBV25-1